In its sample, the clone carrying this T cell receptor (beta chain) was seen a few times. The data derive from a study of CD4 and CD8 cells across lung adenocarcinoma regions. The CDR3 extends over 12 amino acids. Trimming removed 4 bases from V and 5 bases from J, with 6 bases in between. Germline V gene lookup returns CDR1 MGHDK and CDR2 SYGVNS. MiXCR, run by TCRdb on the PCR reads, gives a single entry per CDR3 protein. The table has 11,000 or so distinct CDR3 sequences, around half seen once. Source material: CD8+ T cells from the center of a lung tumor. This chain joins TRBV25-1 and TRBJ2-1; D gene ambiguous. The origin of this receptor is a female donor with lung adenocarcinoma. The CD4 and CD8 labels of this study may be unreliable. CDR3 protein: CASSVLHNEQFF. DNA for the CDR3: TGTGCCAGCAGTGTACTCCACAATGAGCAGTTCTTC.